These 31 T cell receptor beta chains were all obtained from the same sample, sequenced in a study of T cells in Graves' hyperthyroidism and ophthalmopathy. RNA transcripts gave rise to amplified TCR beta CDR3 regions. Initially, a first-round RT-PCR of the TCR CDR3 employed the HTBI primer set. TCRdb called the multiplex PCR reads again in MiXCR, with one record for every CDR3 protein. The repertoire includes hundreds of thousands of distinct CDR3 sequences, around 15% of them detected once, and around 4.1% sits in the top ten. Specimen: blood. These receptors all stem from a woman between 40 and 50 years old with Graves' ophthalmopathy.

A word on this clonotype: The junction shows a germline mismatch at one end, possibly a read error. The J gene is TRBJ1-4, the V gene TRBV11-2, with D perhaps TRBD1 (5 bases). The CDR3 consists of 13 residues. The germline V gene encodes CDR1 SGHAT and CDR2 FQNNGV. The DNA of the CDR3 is TGTGGCAGCAGCTCGGGACGGGAAGAAAAACTGTTTTTT. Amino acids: CGSSSGREEKLFF. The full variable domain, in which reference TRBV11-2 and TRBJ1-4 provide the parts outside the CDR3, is EAGVAQSPRYKIIEKRQSVAFWCNPISGHATLYWYQQILGQGPKLLIQFQNNGVVDDSQLPKDRFSAERLKGVDSTLKIQPAKLEDSAVYLCGSSSGREEKLFFGSGTQLSVL.

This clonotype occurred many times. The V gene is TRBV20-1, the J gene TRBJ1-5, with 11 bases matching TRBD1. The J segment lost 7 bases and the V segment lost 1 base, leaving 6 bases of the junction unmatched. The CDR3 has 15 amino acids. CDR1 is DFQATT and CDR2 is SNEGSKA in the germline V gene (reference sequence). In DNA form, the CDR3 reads TGCAGTGCTAGAGGGACAGGGGGCATCGGACAGCCCCAGCATTTT. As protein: CSARGTGGIGQPQHF.

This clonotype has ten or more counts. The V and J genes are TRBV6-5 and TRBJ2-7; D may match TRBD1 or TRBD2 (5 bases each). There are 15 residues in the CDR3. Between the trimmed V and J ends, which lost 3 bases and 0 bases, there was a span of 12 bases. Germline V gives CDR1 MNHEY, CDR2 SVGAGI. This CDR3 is CASSYDPGSSYEQYF. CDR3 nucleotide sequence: TGTGCCAGCAGTTATGACCCAGGGAGCTCCTACGAGCAGTACTTC.

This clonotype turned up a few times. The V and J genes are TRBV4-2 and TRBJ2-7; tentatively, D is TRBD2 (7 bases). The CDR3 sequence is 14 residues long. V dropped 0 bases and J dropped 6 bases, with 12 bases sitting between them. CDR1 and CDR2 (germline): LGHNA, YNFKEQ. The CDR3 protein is CASSQELGGGEQYF. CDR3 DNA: TGTGCCAGCAGCCAAGAATTGGGAGGGGGCGAGCAGTACTTC.

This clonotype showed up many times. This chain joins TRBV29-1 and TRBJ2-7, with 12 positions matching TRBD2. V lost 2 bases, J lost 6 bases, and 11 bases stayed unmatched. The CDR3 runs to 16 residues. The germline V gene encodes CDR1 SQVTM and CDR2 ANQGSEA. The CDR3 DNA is TGCAGCGTTGAATTCTGGGGCCTAGCGGGAGGGCCCGAGCAGTACTTC. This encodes CSVEFWGLAGGPEQYF.

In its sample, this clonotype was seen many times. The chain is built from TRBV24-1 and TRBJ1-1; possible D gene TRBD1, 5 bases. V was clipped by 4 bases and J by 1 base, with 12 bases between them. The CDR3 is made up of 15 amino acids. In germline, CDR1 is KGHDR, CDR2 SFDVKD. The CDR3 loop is CATSDPGTGNTEAFF. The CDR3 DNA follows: TGTGCCACCAGTGACCCCGGGACGGGGAACACTGAAGCTTTCTTT.

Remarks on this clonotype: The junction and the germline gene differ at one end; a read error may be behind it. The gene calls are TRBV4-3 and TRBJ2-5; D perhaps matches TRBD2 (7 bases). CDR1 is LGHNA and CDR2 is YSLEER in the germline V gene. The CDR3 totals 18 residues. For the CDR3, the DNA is TGCGCCAGCAGCCAAGATAATCAATTCGGGGGGCTGCAAGAGACCCAGCACTTC. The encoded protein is CASSQDNQFGGLQETQHF.

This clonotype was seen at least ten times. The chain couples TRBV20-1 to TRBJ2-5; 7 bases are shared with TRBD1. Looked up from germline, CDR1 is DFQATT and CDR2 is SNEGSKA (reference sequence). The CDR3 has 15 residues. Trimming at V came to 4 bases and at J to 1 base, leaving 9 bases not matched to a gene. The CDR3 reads CSAKPAEGAQETQYF. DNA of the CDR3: TGCAGTGCTAAGCCGGCAGAGGGGGCCCAAGAGACCCAGTACTTC.

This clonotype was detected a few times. In DNA, the CDR3 is TGTGCCAGCAGTTGGGGGACTAGCGGGGGAGAGACCCAGTACTTC. This sequence encodes CASSWGTSGGETQYF. V usage is TRBV12-3 or TRBV12-4 and J usage is TRBJ2-5; 14 positions agree with TRBD2. The CDR3 is 15 residues long. V gave up 4 bases and J gave up 4 bases; unmatched junction bases: 2.

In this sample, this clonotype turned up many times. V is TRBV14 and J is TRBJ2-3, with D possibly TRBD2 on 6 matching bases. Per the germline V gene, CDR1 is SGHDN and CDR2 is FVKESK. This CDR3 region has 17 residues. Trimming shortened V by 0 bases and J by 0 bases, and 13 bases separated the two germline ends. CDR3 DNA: TGTGCCAGCAGCCAAGATCCGGCTAGCGTTAGCACAGATACGCAGTATTTT. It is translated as CASSQDPASVSTDTQYF.

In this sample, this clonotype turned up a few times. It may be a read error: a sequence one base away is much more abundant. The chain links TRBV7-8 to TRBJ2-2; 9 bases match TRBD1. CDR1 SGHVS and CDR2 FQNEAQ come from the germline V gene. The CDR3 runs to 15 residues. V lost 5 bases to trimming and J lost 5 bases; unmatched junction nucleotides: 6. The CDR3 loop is CASSQGQGWTGELFF. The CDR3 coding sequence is TGTGCCAGCAGCCAGGGACAGGGTTGGACCGGGGAGCTGTTTTTT. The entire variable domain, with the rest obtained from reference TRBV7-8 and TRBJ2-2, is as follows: GAGVSQSPRYKVAKRGQDVALRCDPISGHVSLFWYQQALGQGPEFLTYFQNEAQLDKSGLPSDRFFAERPEGSVSTLKIQRTQQEDSAVYLCASSQGQGWTGELFFGEGSRLTVL.

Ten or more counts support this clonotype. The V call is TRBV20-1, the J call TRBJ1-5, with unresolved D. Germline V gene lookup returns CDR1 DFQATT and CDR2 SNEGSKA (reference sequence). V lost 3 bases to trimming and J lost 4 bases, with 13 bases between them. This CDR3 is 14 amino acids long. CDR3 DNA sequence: TGCAGTGCTAGTTCGTCCCTGGAGAATCAGCCCCAGCATTTT. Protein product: CSASSSLENQPQHF.

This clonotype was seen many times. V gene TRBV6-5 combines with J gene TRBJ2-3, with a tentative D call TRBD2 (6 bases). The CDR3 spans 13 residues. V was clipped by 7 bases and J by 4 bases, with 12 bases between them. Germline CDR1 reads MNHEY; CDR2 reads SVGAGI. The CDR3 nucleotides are TGTGCCAGCAAAAGACCGGGGGCAGATACGCAGTATTTT. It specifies CASKRPGADTQYF.

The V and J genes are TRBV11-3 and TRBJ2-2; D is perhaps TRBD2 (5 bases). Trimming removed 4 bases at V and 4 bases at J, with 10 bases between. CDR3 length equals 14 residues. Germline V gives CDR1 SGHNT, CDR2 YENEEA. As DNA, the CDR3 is TGTGCCAGCAGCTCGGACTCTTCCACCGGGGAGCTGTTTTTT. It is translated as CASSSDSSTGELFF.

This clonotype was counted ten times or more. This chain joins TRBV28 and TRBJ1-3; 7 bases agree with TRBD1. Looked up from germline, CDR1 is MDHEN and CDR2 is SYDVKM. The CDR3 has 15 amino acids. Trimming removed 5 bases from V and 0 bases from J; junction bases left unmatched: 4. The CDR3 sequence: CASSPDRFSGNTIYF. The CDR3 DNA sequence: TGTGCCAGCAGTCCGGACAGGTTCTCTGGAAACACCATATATTTT. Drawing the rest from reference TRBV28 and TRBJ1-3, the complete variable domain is DVKVTQSSRYLVKRTGEKVFLECVQDMDHENMFWYRQDPGLGLRLIYFSYDVKMKEKGDIPEGYSVSREKKERFSLILESASTNQTSMYLCASSPDRFSGNTIYFGEGSWLTVV.

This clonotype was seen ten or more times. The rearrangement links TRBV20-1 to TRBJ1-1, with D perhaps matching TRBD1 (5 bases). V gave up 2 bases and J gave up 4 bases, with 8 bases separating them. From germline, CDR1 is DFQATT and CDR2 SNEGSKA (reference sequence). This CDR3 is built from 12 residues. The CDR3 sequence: CSARTGPTEAFF. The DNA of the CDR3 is TGCAGTGCTAGAACGGGACCCACTGAAGCTTTCTTT.

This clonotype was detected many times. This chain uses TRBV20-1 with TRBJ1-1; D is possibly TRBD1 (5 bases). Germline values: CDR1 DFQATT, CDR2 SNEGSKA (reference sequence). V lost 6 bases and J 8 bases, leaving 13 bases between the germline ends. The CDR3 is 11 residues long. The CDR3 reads CSANARAEAFF. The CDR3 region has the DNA TGCAGTGCCAACGCCAGGGCCGAAGCTTTCTTT.

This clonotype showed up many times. The CDR3 region has the DNA TGTGCCAGCAGTTACCCCTCCTCACTAATCCAGCAGCCCCAGCATTTT. It translates to CASSYPSSLIQQPQHF. The J gene is TRBJ1-5, the V gene TRBV6-5; no clear D gene. Germline CDR1 MNHEY, CDR2 SVGAGI. V was clipped by 2 bases and J by 7 bases, with 18 bases between them. There are 16 residues in the CDR3.

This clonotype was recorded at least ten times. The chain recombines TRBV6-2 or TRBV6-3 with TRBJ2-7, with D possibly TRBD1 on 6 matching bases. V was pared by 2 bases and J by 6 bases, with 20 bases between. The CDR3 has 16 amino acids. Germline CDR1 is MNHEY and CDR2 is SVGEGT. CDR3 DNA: TGTGCCAGCAGTTACAATCCGGGACACGGGGCCGGCGAGCAGTACTTC. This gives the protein CASSYNPGHGAGEQYF.

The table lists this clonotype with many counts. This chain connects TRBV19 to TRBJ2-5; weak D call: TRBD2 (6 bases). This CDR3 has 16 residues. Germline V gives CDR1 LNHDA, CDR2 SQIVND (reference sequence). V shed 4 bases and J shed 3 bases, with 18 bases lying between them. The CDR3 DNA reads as TGTGCCAGTAGTACCGCCAACGATGGCGGGAAAGAGACCCAGTACTTC. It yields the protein CASSTANDGGKETQYF. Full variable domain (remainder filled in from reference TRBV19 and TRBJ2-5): DGGITQSPKYLFRKEGQNVTLSCEQNLNHDAMYWYRQDPGQGLRLIYYSQIVNDFQKGDIAEGYSVSREKKESFPLTVTSAQKNPTAFYLCASSTANDGGKETQYFGPGTRLLVL.

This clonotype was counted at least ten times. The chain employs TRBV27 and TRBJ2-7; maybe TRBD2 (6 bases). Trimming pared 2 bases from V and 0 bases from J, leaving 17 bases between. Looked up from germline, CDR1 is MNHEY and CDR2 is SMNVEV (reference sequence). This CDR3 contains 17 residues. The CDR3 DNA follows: TGTGCCAGCAGTTTACTGCCCCGAGCGGGTTCCTCCTACGAGCAGTACTTC. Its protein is CASSLLPRAGSSYEQYF.

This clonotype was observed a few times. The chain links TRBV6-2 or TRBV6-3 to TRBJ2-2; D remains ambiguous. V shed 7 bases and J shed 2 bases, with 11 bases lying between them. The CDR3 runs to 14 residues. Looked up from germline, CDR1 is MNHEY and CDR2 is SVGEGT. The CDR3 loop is CASTSPLNTGELFF. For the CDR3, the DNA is TGTGCCAGCACCTCGCCTCTTAACACCGGGGAGCTGTTTTTT.

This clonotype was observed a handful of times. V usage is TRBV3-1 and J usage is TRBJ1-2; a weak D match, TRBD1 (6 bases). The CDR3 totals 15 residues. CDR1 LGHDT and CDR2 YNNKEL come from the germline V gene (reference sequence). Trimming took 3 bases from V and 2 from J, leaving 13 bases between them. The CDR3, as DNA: TGTGCCAGCAGCCAGGGGGCGCAGACAAACTATGGCTACACCTTC. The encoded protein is CASSQGAQTNYGYTF.

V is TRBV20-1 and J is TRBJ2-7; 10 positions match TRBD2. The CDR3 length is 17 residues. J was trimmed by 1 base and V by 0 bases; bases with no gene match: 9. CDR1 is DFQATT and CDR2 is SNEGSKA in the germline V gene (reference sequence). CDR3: CSARDVVAGGLSYEQYF. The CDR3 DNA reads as TGCAGTGCTAGAGATGTGGTAGCGGGAGGTTTGTCCTACGAGCAGTACTTC.

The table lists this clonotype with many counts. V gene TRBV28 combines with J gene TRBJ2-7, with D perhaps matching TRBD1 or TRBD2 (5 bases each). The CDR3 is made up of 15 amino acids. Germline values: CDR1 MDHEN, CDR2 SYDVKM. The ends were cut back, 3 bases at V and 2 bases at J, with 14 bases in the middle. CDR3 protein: CASSLTGWGTYEQYF. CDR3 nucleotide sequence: TGTGCCAGCAGTTTGACTGGGTGGGGGACCTACGAGCAGTACTTC. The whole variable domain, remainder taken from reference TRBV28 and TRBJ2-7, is DVKVTQSSRYLVKRTGEKVFLECVQDMDHENMFWYRQDPGLGLRLIYFSYDVKMKEKGDIPEGYSVSREKKERFSLILESASTNQTSMYLCASSLTGWGTYEQYFGPGTRLTVT.

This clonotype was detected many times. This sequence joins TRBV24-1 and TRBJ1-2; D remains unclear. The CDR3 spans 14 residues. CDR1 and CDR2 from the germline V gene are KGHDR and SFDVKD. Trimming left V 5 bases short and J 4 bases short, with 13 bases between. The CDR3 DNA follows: TGTGCCACCAGTGTCCCAGAGGACTTCTATGGCTACACCTTC. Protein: CATSVPEDFYGYTF.

CDR3 protein: CASRSGTSYGYTF. Written as DNA, the CDR3 is TGTGCCAGCAGGTCCGGGACAAGTTATGGCTACACCTTC. This chain uses TRBV6-1 with TRBJ1-2, with a tentative D call TRBD1 (6 bases). This CDR3 comprises 13 residues. V was cut by 6 bases and J by 5 bases, with 13 bases left in between. The germline V gene encodes CDR1 MNHNS and CDR2 SASEGT.

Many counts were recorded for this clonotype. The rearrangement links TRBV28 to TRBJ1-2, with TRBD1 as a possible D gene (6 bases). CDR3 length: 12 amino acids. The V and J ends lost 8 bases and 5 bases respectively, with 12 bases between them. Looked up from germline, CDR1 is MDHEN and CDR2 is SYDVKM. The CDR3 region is CASFVRGYGYTF. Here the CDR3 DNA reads TGTGCCAGCTTCGTCAGGGGTTATGGCTACACCTTC.

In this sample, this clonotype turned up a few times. The CDR3 loop is CASSQDKVSYEQYF. For the CDR3, the DNA is TGCGCCAGCAGCCAAGATAAGGTCTCCTACGAGCAGTACTTC. The chain joins TRBV4-1 to TRBJ2-7; no reliable D call. V was clipped by 0 bases and J by 0 bases, with 6 bases between them. The CDR3 consists of 14 residues. The germline gives CDR1 MGHRA, CDR2 YSYEKL.

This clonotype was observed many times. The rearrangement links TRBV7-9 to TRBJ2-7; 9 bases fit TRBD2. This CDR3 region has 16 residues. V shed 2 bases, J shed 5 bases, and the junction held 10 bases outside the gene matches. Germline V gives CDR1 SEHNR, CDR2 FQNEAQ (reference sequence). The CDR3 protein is CASSLSAGGPQDEQYF. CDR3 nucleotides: TGTGCCAGCAGCTTATCGGCGGGAGGGCCCCAGGACGAGCAGTACTTC.

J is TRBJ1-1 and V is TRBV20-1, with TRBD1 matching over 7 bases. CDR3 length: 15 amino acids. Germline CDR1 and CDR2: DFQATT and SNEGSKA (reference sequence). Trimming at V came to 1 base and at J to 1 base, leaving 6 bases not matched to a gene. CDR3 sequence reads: CSARGGDSGNTEAFF. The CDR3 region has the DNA TGCAGTGCTAGAGGGGGGGACAGCGGGAACACTGAAGCTTTCTTT.